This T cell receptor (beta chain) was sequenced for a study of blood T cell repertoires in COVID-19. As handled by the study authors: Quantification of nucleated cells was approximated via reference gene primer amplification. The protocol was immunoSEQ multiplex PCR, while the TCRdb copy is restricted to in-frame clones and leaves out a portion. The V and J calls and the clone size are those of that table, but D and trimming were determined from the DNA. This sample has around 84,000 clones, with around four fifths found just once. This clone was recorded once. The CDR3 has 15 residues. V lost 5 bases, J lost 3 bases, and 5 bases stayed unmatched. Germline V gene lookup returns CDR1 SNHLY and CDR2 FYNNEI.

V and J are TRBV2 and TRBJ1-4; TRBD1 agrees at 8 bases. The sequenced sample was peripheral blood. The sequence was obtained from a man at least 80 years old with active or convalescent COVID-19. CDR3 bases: TGTGCCAGCAGTCGGTACAGGGGGTCTAATGAAAAACTGTTTTTT. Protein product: CASSRYRGSNEKLFF.